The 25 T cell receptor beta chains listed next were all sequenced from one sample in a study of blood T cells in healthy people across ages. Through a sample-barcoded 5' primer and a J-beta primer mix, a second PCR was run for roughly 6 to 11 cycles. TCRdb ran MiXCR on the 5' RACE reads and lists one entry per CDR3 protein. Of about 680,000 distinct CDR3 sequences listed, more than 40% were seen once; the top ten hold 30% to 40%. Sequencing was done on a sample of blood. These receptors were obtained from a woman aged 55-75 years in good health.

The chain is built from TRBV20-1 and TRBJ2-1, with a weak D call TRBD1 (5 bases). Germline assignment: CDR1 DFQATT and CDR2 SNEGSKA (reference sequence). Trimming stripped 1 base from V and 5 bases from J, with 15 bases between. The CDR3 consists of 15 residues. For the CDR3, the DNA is TGCAGTGCTAGAGGAAGGGGCGCATTCCACAATGAGCAGTTCTTC. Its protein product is CSARGRGAFHNEQFF.

For the CDR3, the DNA is TGTGCCAGCAGCGTAGACGCGGTAAGCTCCTACGAGCAGTACTTC. The encoded protein is CASSVDAVSSYEQYF. This sequence joins TRBV9 and TRBJ2-7, with D unclear. Trimming shortened V by 0 bases and J by 0 bases, and 10 bases separated the two germline ends. The germline V gene has CDR1 SGDLS and CDR2 YYNGEE. The length of the CDR3 is 15 residues.

The CDR3 nucleotides are TGTGCCAGCAGAACCAGGGGAACTACCTACGAGCAGTACTTC. Its translation is CASRTRGTTYEQYF. The genes are TRBV6-1 and TRBJ2-7, with D tentatively TRBD1 (6 bases). V gave up 6 bases and J gave up 2 bases, with 14 bases separating them. The CDR3 runs to 14 residues. CDR1 is MNHNS, CDR2 SASEGT, per germline.

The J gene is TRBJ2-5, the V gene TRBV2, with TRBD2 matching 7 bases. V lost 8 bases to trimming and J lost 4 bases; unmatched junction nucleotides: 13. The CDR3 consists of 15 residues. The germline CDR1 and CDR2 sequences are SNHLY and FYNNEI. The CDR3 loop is CASARRRETLETQYF. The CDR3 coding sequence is TGTGCCAGCGCCAGGAGGCGGGAGACGTTAGAGACCCAGTACTTC. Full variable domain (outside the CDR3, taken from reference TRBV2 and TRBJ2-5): EPEVTQTPSHQVTQMGQEVILRCVPISNHLYFYWYRQILGQKVEFLVSFYNNEISEKSEIFDDQFSVERPDGSNFTLKIRSTKLEDSAMYFCASARRRETLETQYFGPGTRLLVL.

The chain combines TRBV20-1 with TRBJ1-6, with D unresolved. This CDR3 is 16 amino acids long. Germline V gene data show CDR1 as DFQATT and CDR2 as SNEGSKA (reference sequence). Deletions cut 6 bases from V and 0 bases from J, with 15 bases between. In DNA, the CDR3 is TGCAGTGCGTTTCCCCACGTGAGCTCCTATAATTCACCCCTCCACTTT. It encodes CSAFPHVSSYNSPLHF.

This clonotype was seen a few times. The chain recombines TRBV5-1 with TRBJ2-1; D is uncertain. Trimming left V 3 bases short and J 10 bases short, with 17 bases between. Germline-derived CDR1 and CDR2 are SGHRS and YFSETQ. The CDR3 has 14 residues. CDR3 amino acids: CASSSPPSLREQFF. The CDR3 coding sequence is TGCGCCAGCAGCTCCCCCCCGTCACTCAGAGAGCAGTTCTTC. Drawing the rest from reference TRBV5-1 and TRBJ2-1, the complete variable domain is KAGVTQTPRYLIKTRGQQVTLSCSPISGHRSVSWYQQTPGQGLQFLFEYFSETQRNKGNFPGRFSGRQFSNSRSEMNVSTLELGDSALYLCASSSPPSLREQFFGPGTRLTVL.

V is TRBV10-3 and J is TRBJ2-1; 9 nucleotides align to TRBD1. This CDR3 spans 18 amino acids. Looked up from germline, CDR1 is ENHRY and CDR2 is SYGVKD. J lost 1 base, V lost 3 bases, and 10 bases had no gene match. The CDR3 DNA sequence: TGTGCCATCAGTGAAACAGGGGGCGCGAGAAAATCCTACAATGAGCAGTTCTTC. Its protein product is CAISETGGARKSYNEQFF.

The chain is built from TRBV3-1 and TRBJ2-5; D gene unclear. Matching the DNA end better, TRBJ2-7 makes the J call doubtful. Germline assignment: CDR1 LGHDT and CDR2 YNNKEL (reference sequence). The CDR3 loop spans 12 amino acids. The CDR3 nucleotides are TGTGCCAGCAGCCGGACCCCCCACGAGCAGTACTTC. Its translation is CASSRTPHEQYF.

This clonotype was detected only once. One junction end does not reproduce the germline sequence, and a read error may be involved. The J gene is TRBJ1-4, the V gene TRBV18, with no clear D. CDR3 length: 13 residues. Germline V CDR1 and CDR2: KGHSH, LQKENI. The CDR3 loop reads CTSSPLGNEKLFF. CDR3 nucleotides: TGTACCAGCTCACCACTTGGGAATGAAAAACTGTTTTTT.

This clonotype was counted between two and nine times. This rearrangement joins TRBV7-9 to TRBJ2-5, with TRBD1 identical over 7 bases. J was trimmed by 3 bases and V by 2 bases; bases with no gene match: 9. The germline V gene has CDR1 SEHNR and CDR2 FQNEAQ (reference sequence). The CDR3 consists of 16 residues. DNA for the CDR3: TGTGCCAGCAGCTTAAGGGCAGGGGGAGATGAAGAGACCCAGTACTTC. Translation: CASSLRAGGDEETQYF.

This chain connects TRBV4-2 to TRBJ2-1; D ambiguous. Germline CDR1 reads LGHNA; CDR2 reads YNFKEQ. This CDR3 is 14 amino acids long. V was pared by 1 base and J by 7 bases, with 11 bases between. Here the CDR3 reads CASSQVPRANEQFF. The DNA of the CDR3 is TGTGCCAGCAGCCAAGTCCCCCGAGCGAATGAGCAGTTCTTC.

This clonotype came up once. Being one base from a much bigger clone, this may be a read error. The CDR3 nucleotides read TGCGCCAGCAGCTTAGAGGGGCCGGGGTACAATGAGCAGTACTTC. Its translation: CASSLEGPGYNEQYF. The chain joins TRBV5-1 to TRBJ2-5; either TRBD1 or TRBD2 may fit D (5 bases each). Trimming left V 2 bases short and J 11 bases short, with 22 bases between. The CDR3 loop spans 15 amino acids. Per the germline V gene, CDR1 is SGHRS and CDR2 is YFSETQ.

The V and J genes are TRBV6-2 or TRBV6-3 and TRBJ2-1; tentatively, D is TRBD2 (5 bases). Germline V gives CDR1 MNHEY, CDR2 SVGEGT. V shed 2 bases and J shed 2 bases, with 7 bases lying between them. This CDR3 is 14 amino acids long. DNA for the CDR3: TGTGCCAGCAGTTACGACGGGACCTACAATGAGCAGTTCTTC. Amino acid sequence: CASSYDGTYNEQFF.

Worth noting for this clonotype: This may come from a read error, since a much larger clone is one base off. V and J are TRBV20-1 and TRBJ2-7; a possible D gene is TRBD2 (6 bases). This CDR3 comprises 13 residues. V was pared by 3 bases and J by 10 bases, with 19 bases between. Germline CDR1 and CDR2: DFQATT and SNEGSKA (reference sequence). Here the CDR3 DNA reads TGCAGTGCTAGTGGGGCGTCGGGAGAGATCCAGTACTTC. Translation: CSASGASGEIQYF.

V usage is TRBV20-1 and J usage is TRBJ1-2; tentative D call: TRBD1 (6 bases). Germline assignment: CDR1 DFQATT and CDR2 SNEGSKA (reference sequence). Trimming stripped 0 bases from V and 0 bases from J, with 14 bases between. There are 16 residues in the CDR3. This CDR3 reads CSARDLGAKSNYGYTF. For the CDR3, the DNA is TGCAGTGCTAGAGATTTGGGGGCCAAATCTAACTATGGCTACACCTTC.

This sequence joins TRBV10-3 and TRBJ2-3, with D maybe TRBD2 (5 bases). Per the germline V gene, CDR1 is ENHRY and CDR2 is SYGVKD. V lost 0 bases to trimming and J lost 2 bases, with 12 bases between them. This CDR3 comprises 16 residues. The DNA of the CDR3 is TGTGCCATCAGTGAGTCGACTCCGAGGGCCACAGATACGCAGTATTTT. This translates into CAISESTPRATDTQYF.

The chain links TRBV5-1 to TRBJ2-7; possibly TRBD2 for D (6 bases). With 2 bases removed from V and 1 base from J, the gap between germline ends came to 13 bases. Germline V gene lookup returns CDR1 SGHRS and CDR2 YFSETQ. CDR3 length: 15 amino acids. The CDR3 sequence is CASSFGLLMSYEQYF. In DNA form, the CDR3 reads TGCGCCAGCAGCTTCGGACTACTAATGTCCTACGAGCAGTACTTC.

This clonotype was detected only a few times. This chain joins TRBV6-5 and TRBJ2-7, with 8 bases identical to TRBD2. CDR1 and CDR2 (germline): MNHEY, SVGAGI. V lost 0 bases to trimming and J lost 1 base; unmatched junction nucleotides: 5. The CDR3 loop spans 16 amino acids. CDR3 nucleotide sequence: TGTGCCAGCAGTTACTCTTGGCGGGAGGCATCCTACGAGCAGTACTTC. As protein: CASSYSWREASYEQYF.

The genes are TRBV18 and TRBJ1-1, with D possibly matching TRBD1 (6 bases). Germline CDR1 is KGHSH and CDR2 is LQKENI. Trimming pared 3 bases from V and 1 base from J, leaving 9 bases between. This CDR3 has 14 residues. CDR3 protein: CASSPGGRNTEAFF. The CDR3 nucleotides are TGTGCCAGCTCACCTGGGGGCCGGAACACTGAAGCTTTCTTT.

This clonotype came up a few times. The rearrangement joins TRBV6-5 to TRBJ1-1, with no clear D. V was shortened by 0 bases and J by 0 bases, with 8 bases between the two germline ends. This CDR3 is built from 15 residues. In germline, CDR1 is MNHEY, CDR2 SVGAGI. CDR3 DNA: TGTGCCAGCAGTTACTCGAGGCAGCTGAACACTGAAGCTTTCTTT. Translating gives CASSYSRQLNTEAFF.

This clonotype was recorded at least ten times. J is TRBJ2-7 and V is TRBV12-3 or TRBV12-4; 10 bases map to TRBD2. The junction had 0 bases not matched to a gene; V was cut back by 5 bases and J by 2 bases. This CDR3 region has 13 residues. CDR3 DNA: TGTGCCAGCAGTAGCGGGAGGGCCTACGAGCAGTACTTC. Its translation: CASSSGRAYEQYF.

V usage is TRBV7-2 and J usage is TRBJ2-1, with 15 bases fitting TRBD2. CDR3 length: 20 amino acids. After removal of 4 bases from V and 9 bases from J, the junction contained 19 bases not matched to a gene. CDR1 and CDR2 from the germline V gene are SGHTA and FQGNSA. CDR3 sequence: CASSSYKTSGTSGRKGEQFF. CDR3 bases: TGTGCCAGCAGCTCGTACAAGACCTCCGGGACTAGCGGGAGGAAGGGTGAGCAGTTCTTC.

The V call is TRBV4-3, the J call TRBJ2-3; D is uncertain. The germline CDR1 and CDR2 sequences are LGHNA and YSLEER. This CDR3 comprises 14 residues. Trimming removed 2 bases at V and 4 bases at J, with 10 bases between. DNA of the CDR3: TGCGCCAGCAGCCAAATTGCATTATCAGATACGCAGTATTTT. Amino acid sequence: CASSQIALSDTQYF.

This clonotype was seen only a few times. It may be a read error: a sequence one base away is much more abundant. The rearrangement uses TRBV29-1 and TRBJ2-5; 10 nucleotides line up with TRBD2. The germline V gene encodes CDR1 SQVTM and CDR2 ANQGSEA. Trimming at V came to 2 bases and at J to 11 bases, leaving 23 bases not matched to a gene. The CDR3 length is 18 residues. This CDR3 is CSVEKTSGSGRSVNEQYF. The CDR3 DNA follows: TGCAGCGTTGAAAAGACTAGCGGGTCTGGTCGGTCCGTGAATGAGCAGTACTTC.

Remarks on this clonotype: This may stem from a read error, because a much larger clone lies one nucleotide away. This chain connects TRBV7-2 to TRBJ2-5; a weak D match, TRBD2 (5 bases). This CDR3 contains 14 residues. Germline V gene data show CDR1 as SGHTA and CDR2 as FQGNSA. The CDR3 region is CASSKGLVGETRYF. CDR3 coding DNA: TGTGCCAGCAGCAAAGGGCTCGTGGGAGAGACCCGGTACTTC. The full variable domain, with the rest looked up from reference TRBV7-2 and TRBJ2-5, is GAGVSQSPSNKVTEKGKDVELRCDPISGHTALYWYRQSLGQGLEFLIYFQGNSAPDKSGLPSDRFSAERTGGSVSTLTIQRTQQEDSAVYLCASSKGLVGETRYFGPGTRLLVL.